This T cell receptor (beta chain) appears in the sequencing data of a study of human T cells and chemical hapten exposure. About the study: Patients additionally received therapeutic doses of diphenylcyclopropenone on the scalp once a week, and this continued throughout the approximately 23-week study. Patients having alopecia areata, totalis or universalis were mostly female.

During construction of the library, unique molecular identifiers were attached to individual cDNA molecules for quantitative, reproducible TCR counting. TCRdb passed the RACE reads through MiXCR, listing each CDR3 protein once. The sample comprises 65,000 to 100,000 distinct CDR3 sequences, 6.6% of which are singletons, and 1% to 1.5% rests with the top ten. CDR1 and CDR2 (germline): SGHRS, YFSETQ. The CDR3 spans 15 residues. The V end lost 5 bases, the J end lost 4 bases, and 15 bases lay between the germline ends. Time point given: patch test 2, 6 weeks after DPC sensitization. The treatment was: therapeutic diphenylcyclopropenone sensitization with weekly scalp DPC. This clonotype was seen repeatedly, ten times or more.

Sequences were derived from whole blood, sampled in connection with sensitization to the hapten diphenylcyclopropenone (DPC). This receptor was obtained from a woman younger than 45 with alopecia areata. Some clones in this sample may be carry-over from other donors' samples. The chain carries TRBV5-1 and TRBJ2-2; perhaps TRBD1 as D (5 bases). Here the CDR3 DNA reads TGCGCCAGCAGATTGAGGCAGGGTGGCACCGGGGAGCTGTTTTTT. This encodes CASRLRQGGTGELFF.